The TCR beta chain under discussion was sequenced for a study of T cell responses to AZD1222 COVID-19 vaccine. Study results and caveats: Females outnumbered males among donors, who were mostly white British; clonal diversity was possibly underestimated.

The CDR3 spans 11 residues. V was cut by 2 bases and J by 6 bases, with 5 bases left in between. This clone came up once. What it binds is unknown. Data came from immunoSEQ multiplex PCR; TCRdb stores just in-frame clones and leaves some out. In the table there are around 120,000 clones, about 89% of which are singletons. Specimen: peripheral blood, collected on day 0 of MenACWY control vaccination. The sequence came from an adult in good health. V and J are TRBV12-3 or TRBV12-4 and TRBJ2-7; D gene unclear. CDR3 sequence: CASSLKGEQYF. The DNA for the CDR3 is TGTGCCAGCAGTTTAAAGGGCGAGCAGTACTTC.